A selection of T cell receptor beta chains follows, all from one sample in a study of Ad26.COV2.S vaccination and SARS-CoV-2 variants. TCRdb's copy holds only in-frame clones and misses some; the assay was immunoSEQ multiplex PCR. The repertoire has hundreds of thousands of clones, around 84% of them found once; the top ten carry around 3%. The sample here was peripheral blood, taken in a trial of Ad26.COV2.S vaccine versus placebo. The receptors come from a person aged 18 to 65 who received the Ad26.COV2.S COVID-19 vaccine or a placebo. CDR3s leave out the opening cysteine and the closing phenylalanine or tryptophan.

>TRBV5-1|TRBJ1-5
ASSLTADQPQH
>TRBV30|TRBJ1-2
AWGDRGERGYT
>TRBV27|TRBJ1-1
ASSLDRIVNTEAF
>TRBV27|TRBJ2-1
ASRGIGNEQF
>TRBV11-3|TRBJ2-1
ASSLDGTSGGRRGEQF
>TRBV4-3|TRBJ1-2
ASSQDAQTNYGYT
>TRBV5-4|TRBJ2-1
ASSMDRATYNEQF
>TRBV6-5|TRBJ1-1
ASRLGAFTEAF
>TRBV29-1|TRBJ2-1
SVGTGFGLAGGEQF
>TRBV7-9|TRBJ1-2
ASSLSLGKDGHGYT
>TRBV2|TRBJ2-2
ASSNTGSTTGELF
>TRBV9|TRBJ2-1
ASSVEASSYNEQF
>TRBV28|TRBJ1-1
ASSPTQGRNTEAF
>TRBV19|TRBJ2-6
ASNPGAGANVLT
>TRBV15|TRBJ1-2
ATSPDRGLYGYT
>TRBV19|TRBJ2-7
ASSAAGTGFYEQY
>TRBV7-2|TRBJ2-1
ASSLDYSGNEQF
>TRBV10-2|TRBJ2-7
ASRDSTGTSGRPTYEQY